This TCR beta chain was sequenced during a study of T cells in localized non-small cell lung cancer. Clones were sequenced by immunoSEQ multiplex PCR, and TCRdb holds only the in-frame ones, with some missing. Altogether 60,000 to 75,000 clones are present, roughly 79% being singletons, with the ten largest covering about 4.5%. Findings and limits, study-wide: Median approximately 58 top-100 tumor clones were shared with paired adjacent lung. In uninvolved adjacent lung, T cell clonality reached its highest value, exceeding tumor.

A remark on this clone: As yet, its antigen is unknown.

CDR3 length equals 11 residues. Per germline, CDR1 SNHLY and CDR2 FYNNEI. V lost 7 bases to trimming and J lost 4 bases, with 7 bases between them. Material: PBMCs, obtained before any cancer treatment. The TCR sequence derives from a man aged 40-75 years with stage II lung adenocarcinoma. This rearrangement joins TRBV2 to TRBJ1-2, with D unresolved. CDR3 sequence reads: CASTDGYGYTF. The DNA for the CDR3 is TGTGCCAGCACAGACGGCTATGGCTACACCTTC.